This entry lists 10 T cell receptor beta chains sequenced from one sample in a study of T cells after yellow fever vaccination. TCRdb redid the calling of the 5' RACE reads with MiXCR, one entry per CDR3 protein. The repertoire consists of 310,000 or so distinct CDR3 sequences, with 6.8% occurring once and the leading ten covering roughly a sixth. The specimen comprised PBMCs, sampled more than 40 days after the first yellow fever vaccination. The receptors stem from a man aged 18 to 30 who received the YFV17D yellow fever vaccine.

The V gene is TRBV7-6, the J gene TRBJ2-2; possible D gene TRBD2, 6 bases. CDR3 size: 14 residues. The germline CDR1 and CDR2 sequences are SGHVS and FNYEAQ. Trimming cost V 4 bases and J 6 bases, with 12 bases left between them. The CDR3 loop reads CASSYARDSGELFF. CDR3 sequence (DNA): TGTGCCAGCAGCTACGCCAGGGACTCCGGGGAGCTGTTTTTT.

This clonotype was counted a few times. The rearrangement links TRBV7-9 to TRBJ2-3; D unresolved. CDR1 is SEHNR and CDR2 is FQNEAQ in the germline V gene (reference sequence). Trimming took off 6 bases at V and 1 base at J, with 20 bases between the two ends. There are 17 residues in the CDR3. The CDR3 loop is CASSHRGGLRGTDTQYF. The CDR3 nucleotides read TGTGCCAGCAGTCACAGAGGCGGCCTAAGGGGCACAGATACGCAGTATTTT.

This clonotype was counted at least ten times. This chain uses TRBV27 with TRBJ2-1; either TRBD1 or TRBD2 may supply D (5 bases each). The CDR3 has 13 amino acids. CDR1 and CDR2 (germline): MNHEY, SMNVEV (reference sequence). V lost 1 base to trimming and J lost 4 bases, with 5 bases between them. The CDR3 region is CASSLWGYNEQFF. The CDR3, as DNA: TGTGCCAGCAGTTTATGGGGGTACAATGAGCAGTTCTTC.

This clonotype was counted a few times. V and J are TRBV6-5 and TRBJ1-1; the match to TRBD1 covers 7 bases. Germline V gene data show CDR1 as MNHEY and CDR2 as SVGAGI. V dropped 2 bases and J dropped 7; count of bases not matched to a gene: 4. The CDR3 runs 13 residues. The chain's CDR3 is CASSYTTGIEAFF. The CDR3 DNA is TGTGCCAGCAGTTACACGACAGGGATTGAAGCTTTCTTT.

CDR3 DNA: TGCGCCAGCAGGTTCGGATGGGAGAACACTGAAGCTTTCTTT. Translating gives CASRFGWENTEAFF. The rearrangement joins TRBV5-1 to TRBJ1-1; D unresolved. V dropped 5 bases and J dropped 1 base, with 12 bases sitting between them. Germline lookup yields CDR1 SGHRS and CDR2 YFSETQ. This CDR3 has 14 amino acids.

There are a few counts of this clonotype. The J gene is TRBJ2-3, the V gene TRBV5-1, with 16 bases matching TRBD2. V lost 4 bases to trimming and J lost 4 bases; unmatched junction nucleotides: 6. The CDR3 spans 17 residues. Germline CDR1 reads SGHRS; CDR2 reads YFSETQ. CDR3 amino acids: CASSPGLAGGRPDTQYF. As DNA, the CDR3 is TGCGCCAGCAGCCCGGGACTAGCGGGGGGGCGGCCAGATACGCAGTATTTT. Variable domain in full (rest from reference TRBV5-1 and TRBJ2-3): KAGVTQTPRYLIKTRGQQVTLSCSPISGHRSVSWYQQTPGQGLQFLFEYFSETQRNKGNFPGRFSGRQFSNSRSEMNVSTLELGDSALYLCASSPGLAGGRPDTQYFGPGTRLTVL.

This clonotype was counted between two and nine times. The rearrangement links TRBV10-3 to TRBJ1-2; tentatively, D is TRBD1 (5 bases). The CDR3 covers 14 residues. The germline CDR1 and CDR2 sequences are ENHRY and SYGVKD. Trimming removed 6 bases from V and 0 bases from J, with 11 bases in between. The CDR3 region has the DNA TGTGCCATCAGCGACAGCCCCCCTAACTATGGCTACACCTTC. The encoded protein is CAISDSPPNYGYTF.

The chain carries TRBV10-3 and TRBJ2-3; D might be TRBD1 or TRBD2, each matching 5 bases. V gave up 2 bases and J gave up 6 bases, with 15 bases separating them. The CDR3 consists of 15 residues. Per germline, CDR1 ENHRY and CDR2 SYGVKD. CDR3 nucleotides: TGTGCCATCAGTGAGGCGGTCTGGGGACCTGATACGCAGTATTTT. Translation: CAISEAVWGPDTQYF.

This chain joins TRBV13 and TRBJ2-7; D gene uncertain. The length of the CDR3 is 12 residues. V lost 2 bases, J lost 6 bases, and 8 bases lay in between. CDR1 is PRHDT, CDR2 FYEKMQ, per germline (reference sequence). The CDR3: CASSLPGIEQYF. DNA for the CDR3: TGTGCCAGCAGCTTACCGGGTATCGAGCAGTACTTC.

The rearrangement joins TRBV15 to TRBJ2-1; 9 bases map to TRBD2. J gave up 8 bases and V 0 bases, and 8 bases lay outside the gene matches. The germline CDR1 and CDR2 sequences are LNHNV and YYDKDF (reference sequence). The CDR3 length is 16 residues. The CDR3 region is CATSRDQAGGQDEQFF. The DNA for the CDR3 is TGTGCCACCAGCAGAGATCAGGCGGGGGGGCAGGATGAGCAGTTCTTC.